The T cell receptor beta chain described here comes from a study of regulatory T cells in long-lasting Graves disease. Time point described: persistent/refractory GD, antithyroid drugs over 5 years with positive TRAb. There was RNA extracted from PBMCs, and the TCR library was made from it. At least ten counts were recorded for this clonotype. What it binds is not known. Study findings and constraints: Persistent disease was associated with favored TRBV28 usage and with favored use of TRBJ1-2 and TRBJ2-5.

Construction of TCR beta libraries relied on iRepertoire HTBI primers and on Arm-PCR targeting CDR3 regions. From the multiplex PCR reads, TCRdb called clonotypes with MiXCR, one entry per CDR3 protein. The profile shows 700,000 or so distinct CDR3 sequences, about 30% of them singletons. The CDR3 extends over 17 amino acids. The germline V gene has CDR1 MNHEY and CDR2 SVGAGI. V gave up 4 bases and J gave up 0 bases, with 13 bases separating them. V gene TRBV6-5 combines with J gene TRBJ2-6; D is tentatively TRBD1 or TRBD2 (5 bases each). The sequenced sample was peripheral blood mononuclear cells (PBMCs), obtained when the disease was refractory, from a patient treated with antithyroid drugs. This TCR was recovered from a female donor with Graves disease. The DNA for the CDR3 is TGTGCCAGCAGTTCGGGGACGAGTCGCTCTGGGGCCAACGTCCTGACTTTC. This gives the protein CASSSGTSRSGANVLTF.